One and the same sample provided the 17 T cell receptor beta chains below, sequenced in a study of blood T cell repertoires in COVID-19. TCRdb's copy holds only in-frame clones and misses some; the assay was immunoSEQ multiplex PCR. The table includes approximately 210,000 clones, 75% to 85% detected once. The material sequenced was PBMCs or T cells enriched from blood (not recorded which). These receptor sequences come from a man aged 25 to 45 with acute COVID-19.

The chain is built from TRBV10-3 and TRBJ1-5, with D unresolved. Trimming took off 8 bases at V and 5 bases at J, with 16 bases between the two ends. The CDR3 length is 14 residues. CDR1 and CDR2 (germline): ENHRY, SYGVKD. This CDR3 reads CAILNGLPDQPQHF. CDR3 sequence (DNA): TGTGCCATCCTAAATGGACTGCCGGATCAGCCCCAGCATTTT.

This clone was recorded only once. The rearrangement uses TRBV14 and TRBJ2-2; TRBD1 agrees at 8 bases. The junction had 7 bases not matched to a gene; V was cut back by 1 base and J by 6 bases. The CDR3 sequence is 16 residues long. Germline V CDR1 and CDR2: SGHDN, FVKESK. CDR3 nucleotide sequence: TGTGCCAGCAGCCAAGCCCAGGGGGCGATTGCCGGGGAGCTGTTTTTT. Residues: CASSQAQGAIAGELFF.

V and J are TRBV10-1 and TRBJ2-2, with D maybe TRBD2 (5 bases). Germline CDR1 WNHNN, CDR2 SYGVQD (reference sequence). The germline V and J ends were trimmed by 5 bases and 5 bases, with 15 bases remaining between them. This CDR3 comprises 15 residues. The CDR3 DNA reads as TGCGCCAGCAGTCCCCGGGGAGTTGGAACCGGGGAGCTGTTTTTT. As protein: CASSPRGVGTGELFF.

As for this clone: This same CDR3 is encoded by further DNA sequences in the sample. V is TRBV12-3 or TRBV12-4 and J is TRBJ2-5, with D possibly TRBD2 on 6 matching bases. The CDR3 runs to 13 residues. The V gene lost 5 bases and the J gene lost 5 bases, with 12 bases spanning the gap. The CDR3 loop reads CASSPTGVETQYF. As DNA, the CDR3 is TGTGCCAGCAGTCCGACGGGGGTTGAGACCCAGTACTTC.

The rearrangement uses TRBV7-9 and TRBJ1-2; weak D call: TRBD1 (6 bases). This CDR3 contains 15 residues. Trimming removed 3 bases from V and 1 base from J, with 12 bases in between. The germline V gene has CDR1 SEHNR and CDR2 FQNEAQ (reference sequence). The CDR3 here is CASSLEDSHNYGYTF. The CDR3 region has the DNA TGTGCCAGCAGCTTGGAGGACAGTCATAACTATGGCTACACCTTC. Filled out from reference TRBV7-9 and TRBJ1-2, the complete variable domain reads DTGVSQNPRHKITKRGQNVTFRCDPISEHNRLYWYRQTLGQGPEFLTYFQNEAQLEKSRLLSDRFSAERPKGSFSTLEIQRTEQGDSAMYLCASSLEDSHNYGYTFGSGTRLTVV.

V usage is TRBV6-5 and J usage is TRBJ2-3; no firm D call. With 6 bases removed from V and 2 bases from J, the gap between germline ends came to 12 bases. The CDR3 is 14 residues long. Germline V CDR1 and CDR2: MNHEY, SVGAGI. DNA of the CDR3: TGTGCCAGCAGATTACGCCAGAACACAGATACGCAGTATTTT. As protein: CASRLRQNTDTQYF.

V gene TRBV29-1 combines with J gene TRBJ1-4; D possibly corresponds to TRBD1 (5 bases). Trimming removed 8 bases from V and 4 bases from J, with 17 bases in between. Germline values: CDR1 SQVTM, CDR2 ANQGSEA. The CDR3 extends over 14 amino acids. In nucleotides, the CDR3 is TGCAGCCTATCGGGGGACGGCATTAATGAAAAACTGTTTTTT. Its translation is CSLSGDGINEKLFF.

This chain connects TRBV28 to TRBJ2-5; tentatively, D is TRBD1 (5 bases). CDR1 MDHEN and CDR2 SYDVKM come from the germline V gene. The length of the CDR3 is 15 residues. V was pared by 6 bases and J by 0 bases, with 14 bases between. The CDR3 here is CASSDTSGYQETQYF. The CDR3 DNA follows: TGTGCCAGCAGCGATACTTCAGGGTACCAAGAGACCCAGTACTTC. Looking up the rest from reference TRBV28 and TRBJ2-5 gives the full variable domain: DVKVTQSSRYLVKRTGEKVFLECVQDMDHENMFWYRQDPGLGLRLIYFSYDVKMKEKGDIPEGYSVSREKKERFSLILESASTNQTSMYLCASSDTSGYQETQYFGPGTRLLVL.

V usage is TRBV4-1 and J usage is TRBJ2-1; TRBD1 aligns across 7 bases. V lost 0 bases to trimming and J lost 0 bases; unmatched junction nucleotides: 8. The CDR3 sequence is 18 residues long. Germline loops: CDR1 MGHRA, CDR2 YSYEKL. CDR3 bases: TGCGCCAGCAGCCAAGATCAACAGCCAGGGGGCTCCTACAATGAGCAGTTCTTC. It specifies CASSQDQQPGGSYNEQFF.

The rearrangement joins TRBV3-1 (or the pseudogene TRBV3-2) to TRBJ1-2, with D hard to call. Looked up from germline, CDR1 is LGHDT and CDR2 is YNNKEL (reference sequence). The CDR3 is 15 amino acids. V lost 3 bases, J lost 6 bases, and 17 bases lay in between. The CDR3 spells CASSQQEGRVNGYTF. The DNA of the CDR3 is TGTGCCAGCAGCCAGCAAGAGGGTAGGGTTAATGGCTACACCTTC.

This chain uses TRBV5-1 with TRBJ1-6, with TRBD1 identical over 7 bases. The V gene end was trimmed by 0 bases and the J gene end by 9 bases; junction bases not matched to a gene: 9. The CDR3 runs to 16 residues. Germline CDR1 SGHRS, CDR2 YFSETQ. CDR3 nucleotide sequence: TGCGCCAGCAGCTTGGTTGGGACAGTTTTTGGTTCACCCCTCCACTTT. This translates into CASSLVGTVFGSPLHF.

J is TRBJ1-2 and V is TRBV5-6; no definite D call. Germline CDR1 and CDR2: SGHDT and YYEEEE. CDR3 length equals 13 residues. Trimming stripped 2 bases from V and 7 bases from J, with 12 bases between. The CDR3 here is CASSLNLLGGYTF. The CDR3 DNA is TGTGCCAGCAGCTTAAATCTTCTCGGTGGCTACACCTTC.

This chain uses TRBV2 with TRBJ2-7, with a tentative D call TRBD1 (5 bases). Germline V lookup: CDR1 SNHLY, CDR2 FYNNEI. The CDR3 runs to 18 residues. The V gene lost 0 bases and the J gene lost 3 bases, with 21 bases spanning the gap. Written as DNA, the CDR3 is TGTGCCAGCAGTGAAGCATCAGGGTTCTGGGGTGGGAACTACGAGCAGTACTTC. Protein: CASSEASGFWGGNYEQYF.

The J gene is TRBJ2-3, the V gene TRBV18; a weak D match, TRBD2 (5 bases). Trimming pared 1 base from V and 0 bases from J, leaving 8 bases between. CDR3 size: 15 residues. Looked up from germline, CDR1 is KGHSH and CDR2 is LQKENI. Written as DNA, the CDR3 is TGTGCCAGCTCACCACAGACTATTAGCACAGATACGCAGTATTTT. Residues: CASSPQTISTDTQYF.

The chain links TRBV28 to TRBJ1-4, with unresolved D. The germline gives CDR1 MDHEN, CDR2 SYDVKM. The CDR3 consists of 14 residues. Trimming cost V 7 bases and J 5 bases, with 14 bases left between them. CDR3 protein: CASNELAGNEKLFF. The CDR3 region has the DNA TGTGCCAGCAACGAATTGGCGGGAAATGAAAAACTGTTTTTT.

The chain joins TRBV6-5 to TRBJ1-2; a weak D match, TRBD1 (6 bases). The CDR3 sequence is 13 residues long. Germline CDR1 reads MNHEY; CDR2 reads SVGAGI. The V end lost 5 bases, the J end lost 5 bases, and 12 bases lay between the germline ends. The CDR3 region is CASSNDRLYGYTF. The CDR3 DNA is TGTGCCAGCAGTAACGACAGGCTGTATGGCTACACCTTC.

The chain uses TRBV7-2 and TRBJ2-3; 7 bases map to TRBD2. Germline CDR1 SGHTA, CDR2 FQGNSA. The CDR3 has 14 residues. The J segment lost 6 bases and the V segment lost 4 bases, leaving 7 bases of the junction unmatched. CDR3 region: CASSSSGPGDTQYF. Here the CDR3 DNA reads TGTGCCAGCAGCTCTAGCGGCCCGGGGGATACGCAGTATTTT.